The 19 T cell receptor beta chains given below trace back to one sample, sequenced in a study of blood T cells in healthy people across ages. Then a second PCR, running roughly 7 to 11 cycles, was carried out with a sample-barcoded 5' primer and a J-beta primer mix. TCRdb used MiXCR to reprocess the 5' RACE reads, holding one entry per CDR3 protein. In the table there are 550,000 to 600,000 distinct CDR3 sequences, about 26% of which are singletons. The sample was blood. These receptors were taken from a woman in her 70s in good health.

This chain links TRBV6-2 or TRBV6-3 with TRBJ1-2; D ambiguous. The germline CDR1 and CDR2 sequences are MNHEY and SVGEGT. This CDR3 is built from 12 residues. V was cut by 8 bases and J by 4 bases, with 11 bases left in between. The CDR3 nucleotides read TGTGCCAGCGTCAACAGCCTCTATGGCTACACCTTC. It yields the protein CASVNSLYGYTF.

This clonotype has a handful of counts. The chain joins TRBV29-1 to TRBJ1-1; 10 nucleotides agree with TRBD1. Unmatched junction bases numbered 5, after V lost 6 bases and J lost 4 bases. This CDR3 is built from 13 residues. Germline V gives CDR1 SQVTM, CDR2 ANQGSEA. CDR3 sequence (DNA): TGCAGCGTCCGGACAGGGGGGAGCACTGAAGCTTTCTTT. It specifies CSVRTGGSTEAFF.

This clonotype was counted only a few times. The J gene is TRBJ2-5, the V gene TRBV7-2; D assignment may be TRBD1 or TRBD2 (6 bases each). The length of the CDR3 is 14 residues. Trimming removed 6 bases at V and 1 base at J, with 12 bases between. CDR1 and CDR2 from the germline V gene are SGHTA and FQGNSA. The CDR3 bases are TGTGCCAGCAGACAGGGAGGAGTCCAAGAGACCCAGTACTTC. Its translation is CASRQGGVQETQYF.

The rearrangement uses TRBV7-2 and TRBJ2-1; 7 nucleotides line up with TRBD2. Germline V CDR1 and CDR2: SGHTA, FQGNSA. Germline trimming cut 4 bases from V and 6 bases from J; bases unmatched to any gene: 9. This CDR3 is built from 15 residues. The CDR3 nucleotides read TGTGCCAGCAGCTCGCCCAGGGACTACTTCAATGAGCAGTTCTTC. It encodes CASSSPRDYFNEQFF.

This clonotype has only a few counts. At one of its ends the junction is not consistent with the germline gene, which may arise from a read error. The chain employs TRBV5-1 and TRBJ1-1; D may be TRBD1 (6 bases). The CDR3 consists of 17 residues. The germline CDR1 and CDR2 sequences are SGHRS and YFSETQ. The chain's CDR3 is CASSLALAGAMNAEAFF. Here the CDR3 DNA reads TGCGCCAGCAGCTTGGCCTTGGCAGGGGCGATGAACGCTGAAGCTTTCTTT.

This clonotype turned up a few times. The chain has TRBV7-9 and TRBJ1-2; weak D call: TRBD1 (5 bases). Germline V CDR1 and CDR2: SEHNR, FQNEAQ (reference sequence). The CDR3 totals 15 residues. The germline V and J ends were trimmed by 4 bases and 0 bases, with 12 bases remaining between them. The CDR3 nucleotides read TGTGCCAGCAGCTACCAGGGAGCCCCTAACTATGGCTACACCTTC. It codes for CASSYQGAPNYGYTF.

A few counts support this clonotype. The chain couples TRBV11-1 to TRBJ1-2, with D tentatively TRBD1 (5 bases). V was cut by 5 bases and J by 7 bases, with 17 bases left in between. Per the germline V gene, CDR1 is SGHAT and CDR2 is FQDESV (reference sequence). The CDR3 covers 14 residues. The CDR3 DNA is TGTGCCAGCAGCCGGACCCGGGAAGGGGTTGGCTACACCTTC. Translation: CASSRTREGVGYTF.

Many counts were recorded for this clonotype. The rearrangement uses TRBV6-1 and TRBJ2-7; no reliable D call. Germline CDR1 MNHNS, CDR2 SASEGT. V was cut by 1 base and J by 4 bases, with 17 bases left in between. The CDR3 has 16 residues. The CDR3 region has the DNA TGTGCCAGCAGTGAAGGCGTAACGCCGGATAGGTACGAGCAGTACTTC. Translation gives CASSEGVTPDRYEQYF.

This chain connects TRBV12-3 or TRBV12-4 to TRBJ1-5, with a tentative D call TRBD1 (5 bases). The V gene lost 4 bases and the J gene lost 1 base, with 14 bases spanning the gap. The length of the CDR3 is 16 residues. CDR3 sequence: CASSSMWEGSNQPQHF. The CDR3 DNA sequence: TGTGCCAGCAGTTCGATGTGGGAGGGGAGCAATCAGCCCCAGCATTTT.

The chain carries TRBV7-6 and TRBJ1-6, with D unclear. Looked up from germline, CDR1 is SGHVS and CDR2 is FNYEAQ. V lost 5 bases to trimming and J lost 10 bases, with 21 bases between them. CDR3 length equals 16 residues. The chain's CDR3 is CASSLMAIKGGSPLHF. CDR3 DNA: TGTGCCAGCAGCCTAATGGCCATTAAAGGAGGGTCACCCCTCCACTTT.

This clonotype was counted between two and nine times. The chain carries TRBV6-2 or TRBV6-3 and TRBJ1-1, with D perhaps matching TRBD1 (5 bases). The V gene lost 0 bases and the J gene lost 2 bases, with 13 bases spanning the gap. CDR1 is MNHEY, CDR2 SVGEGT, per germline. This CDR3 contains 16 residues. CDR3 bases: TGTGCCAGCAGTTACTCTCAGGGTGTCGGAAACACTGAAGCTTTCTTT. This codes for CASSYSQGVGNTEAFF.

This clonotype appeared a few times. V and J are TRBV24-1 and TRBJ1-2, with a weak D call TRBD1 (5 bases). The germline V gene encodes CDR1 KGHDR and CDR2 SFDVKD. The CDR3 has 13 residues. V lost 2 bases and J 10 bases, leaving 13 bases between the germline ends. DNA for the CDR3: TGTGCCACCAGTGATTGGCAGGGCCGGGACTACACCTTC. This translates into CATSDWQGRDYTF.

This clonotype was seen a few times. The rearrangement joins TRBV13 to TRBJ1-1, with 10 bases lining up with TRBD1. CDR3 length: 17 residues. CDR1 and CDR2 from the germline V gene are PRHDT and FYEKMQ (reference sequence). After removal of 4 bases from V and 0 bases from J, the junction contained 8 bases not matched to a gene. Here the CDR3 DNA reads TGTGCCAGCAGCTACACGGGGACAGGGGCGGTGAACACTGAAGCTTTCTTT. Residues: CASSYTGTGAVNTEAFF.

The CDR3 region has the DNA TGCAGCGTTGAAGATGAAGGGGGGAAGAACACTGAAGCTTTCTTT. Amino acid sequence: CSVEDEGGKNTEAFF. V and J are TRBV29-1 and TRBJ1-1; tentatively, D is TRBD1 (6 bases). Germline CDR1 is SQVTM and CDR2 is ANQGSEA. Trimming removed 0 bases at V and 1 base at J, with 12 bases between. CDR3 length: 15 amino acids. The full variable domain, rest sourced from reference TRBV29-1 and TRBJ1-1, is SAVISQKPSRDICQRGTSLTIQCQVDSQVTMMFWYRQQPGQSLTLIATANQGSEATYESGFVIDKFPISRPNLTFSTLTVSNMSPEDSSIYLCSVEDEGGKNTEAFFGQGTRLTVV.

V usage is TRBV28 and J usage is TRBJ1-2; the D gene is possibly TRBD1 (5 bases). With 3 bases removed from V and 8 bases from J, the gap between germline ends came to 10 bases. Germline V gives CDR1 MDHEN, CDR2 SYDVKM. This CDR3 spans 12 amino acids. The CDR3 coding sequence is TGTGCCAGCAGTTTGACAGCGGTCGGCTACACCTTC. Translation: CASSLTAVGYTF.

V usage is TRBV10-3 and J usage is TRBJ2-3; 7 nucleotides match TRBD1. This CDR3 is built from 15 residues. After removal of 2 bases from V and 3 bases from J, the junction contained 5 bases not matched to a gene. Germline V gene sequence: CDR1 ENHRY, CDR2 SYGVKD. CDR3 bases: TGTGCCATCAGTGAGCCCACAGGGGTTACAGATACGCAGTATTTT. This translates into CAISEPTGVTDTQYF.

This chain joins TRBV12-3 or TRBV12-4 and TRBJ2-5, with 8 bases fitting TRBD2. The CDR3 totals 14 residues. V was pared by 6 bases and J by 1 base, with 4 bases of the junction left unmatched. The CDR3 reads CASRRSGGQETQYF. For the CDR3, the DNA is TGTGCCAGCAGGCGGAGCGGGGGCCAAGAGACCCAGTACTTC.

V is TRBV3-1 and J is TRBJ2-5; 8 nucleotides line up with TRBD1. TRBJ2-7 explains the end of the DNA better; the J call may be wrong. The CDR3 is made up of 16 amino acids. Per germline, CDR1 LGHDT and CDR2 YNNKEL (reference sequence). CDR3 amino acids: CASSQVGQARSYEQYF. CDR3 bases: TGTGCCAGCAGCCAAGTGGGACAGGCCCGCTCCTACGAGCAGTACTTC.

The rearrangement uses TRBV12-3 or TRBV12-4 and TRBJ2-1; tentative D call: TRBD2 (5 bases). Trimming shortened V by 6 bases and J by 8 bases, and 11 bases separated the two germline ends. The CDR3 contains 12 residues. The chain's CDR3 is CASSLRTYEQFF. DNA of the CDR3: TGTGCCAGCAGCCTCAGGACTTATGAGCAGTTCTTC.